This entry is about one TCR beta chain. The data belong to a study of blood T cell repertoires in COVID-19. Looked up from germline, CDR1 is SGHNT and CDR2 is YENEEA. Germline trimming cut 1 base from V and 0 bases from J; bases unmatched to any gene: 2. The CDR3 runs to 15 residues. TCRdb's table, derived via immunoSEQ multiplex PCR, lists solely in-frame clones and lacks some. The sample holds fewer than 100,000 clones, 70% to 90% seen once. This TCR came from a man aged 70-80 years with acute or convalescent COVID-19. V usage is TRBV11-3 and J usage is TRBJ1-1; TRBD1 matches at 7 bases. The material sequenced was peripheral blood. The CDR3 is CASSLGRGLNTEAFF. CDR3 DNA sequence: TGTGCCAGCAGCTTAGGAAGGGGGCTGAACACTGAAGCTTTCTTT.